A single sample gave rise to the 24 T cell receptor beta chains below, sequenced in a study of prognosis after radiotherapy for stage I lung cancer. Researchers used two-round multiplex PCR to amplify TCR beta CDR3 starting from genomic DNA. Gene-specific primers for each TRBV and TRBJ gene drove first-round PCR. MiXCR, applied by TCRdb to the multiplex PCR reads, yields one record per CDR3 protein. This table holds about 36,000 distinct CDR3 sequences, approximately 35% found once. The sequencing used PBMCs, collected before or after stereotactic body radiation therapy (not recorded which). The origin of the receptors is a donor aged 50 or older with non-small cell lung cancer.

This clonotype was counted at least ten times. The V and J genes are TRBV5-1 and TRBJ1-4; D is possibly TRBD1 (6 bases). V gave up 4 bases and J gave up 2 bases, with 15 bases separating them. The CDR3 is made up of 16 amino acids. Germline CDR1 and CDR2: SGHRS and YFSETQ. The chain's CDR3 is CASSPTPGGTNEKLFF. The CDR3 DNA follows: TGCGCCAGCAGCCCAACCCCCGGGGGCACTAATGAAAAACTGTTTTTT.

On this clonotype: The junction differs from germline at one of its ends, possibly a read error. CDR3 DNA sequence: TGTGCCAGCAGTACGGCCCCTGATAACGAGAAGTACTTC. Translated: CASSTAPDNEKYF. V is TRBV6-1 and J is TRBJ2-7, with D uncertain. Per the germline V gene, CDR1 is MNHNS and CDR2 is SASEGT. The CDR3 covers 13 residues.

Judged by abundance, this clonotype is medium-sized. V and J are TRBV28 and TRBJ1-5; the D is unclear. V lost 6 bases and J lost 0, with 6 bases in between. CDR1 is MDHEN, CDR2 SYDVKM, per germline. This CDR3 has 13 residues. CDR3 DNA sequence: TGTGCCAGCAGGGCTAATAGCAATCAGCCCCAGCATTTT. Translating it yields CASRANSNQPQHF.

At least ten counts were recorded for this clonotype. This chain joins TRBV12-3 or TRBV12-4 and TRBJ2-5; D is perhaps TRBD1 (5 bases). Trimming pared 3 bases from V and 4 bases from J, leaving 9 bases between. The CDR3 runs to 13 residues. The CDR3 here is CASSLGRRETQYF. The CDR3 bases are TGTGCCAGCAGTTTGGGGCGGCGAGAGACCCAGTACTTC.

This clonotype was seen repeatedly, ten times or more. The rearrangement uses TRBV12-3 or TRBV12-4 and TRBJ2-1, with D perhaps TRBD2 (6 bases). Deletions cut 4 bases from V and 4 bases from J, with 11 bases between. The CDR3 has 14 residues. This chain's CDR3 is CASSSGTGYNEQFF. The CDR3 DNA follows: TGTGCCAGCAGTTCGGGGACTGGGTACAATGAGCAGTTCTTC.

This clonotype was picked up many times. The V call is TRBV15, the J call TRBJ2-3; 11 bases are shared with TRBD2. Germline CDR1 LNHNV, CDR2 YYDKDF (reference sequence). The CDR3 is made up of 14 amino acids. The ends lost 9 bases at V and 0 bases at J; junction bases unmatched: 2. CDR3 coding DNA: TGTGCCACGAGACTAGCGGGGAGCACAGATACGCAGTATTTT. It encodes CATRLAGSTDTQYF.

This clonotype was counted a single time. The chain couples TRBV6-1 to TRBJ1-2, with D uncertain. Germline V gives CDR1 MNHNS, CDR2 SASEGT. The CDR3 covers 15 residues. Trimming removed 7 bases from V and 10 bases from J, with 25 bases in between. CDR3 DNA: TGTGCCAGCACCCGGTCGGGTTGGGAAAACTATTTCTACACCTTC. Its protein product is CASTRSGWENYFYTF.

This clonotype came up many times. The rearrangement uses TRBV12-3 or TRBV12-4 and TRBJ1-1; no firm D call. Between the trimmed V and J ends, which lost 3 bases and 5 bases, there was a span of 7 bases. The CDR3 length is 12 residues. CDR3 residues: CASSLLETEAFF. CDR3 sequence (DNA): TGTGCCAGCAGTTTGTTGGAGACTGAAGCTTTCTTT.

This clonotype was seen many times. The CDR3 nucleotides read TGTGCCACCAGTGACCCCCGACAGGGCGATAATTCACCCCTCCACTTT. Amino acid sequence: CATSDPRQGDNSPLHF. The rearrangement links TRBV24-1 to TRBJ1-6, with TRBD1 matching over 7 bases. Germline V gene data show CDR1 as KGHDR and CDR2 as SFDVKD. V trimming: 4 bases; J trimming: 5 bases; junction bases outside the gene matches: 7. The CDR3 is made up of 16 amino acids.

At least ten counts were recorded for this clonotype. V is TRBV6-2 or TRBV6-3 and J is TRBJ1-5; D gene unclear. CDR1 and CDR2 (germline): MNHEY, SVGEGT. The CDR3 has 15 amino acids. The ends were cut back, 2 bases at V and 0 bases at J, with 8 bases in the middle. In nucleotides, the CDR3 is TGTGCCAGCAGTTACGGGCGATATAGCAATCAGCCCCAGCATTTT. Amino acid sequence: CASSYGRYSNQPQHF.

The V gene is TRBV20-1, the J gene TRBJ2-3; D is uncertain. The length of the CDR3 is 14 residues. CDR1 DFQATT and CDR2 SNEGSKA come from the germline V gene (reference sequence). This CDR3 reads CIALLGVGTDTQYF. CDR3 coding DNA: TGCATTGCCCTCCTTGGAGTGGGCACAGATACGCAGTATTTT.

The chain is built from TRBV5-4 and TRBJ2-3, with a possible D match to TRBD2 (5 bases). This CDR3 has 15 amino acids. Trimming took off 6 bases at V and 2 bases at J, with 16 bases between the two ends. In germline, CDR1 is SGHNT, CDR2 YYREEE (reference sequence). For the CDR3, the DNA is TGTGCCAGCATTCGAGAACGGGGTGTCACAGATACGCAGTATTTT. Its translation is CASIRERGVTDTQYF. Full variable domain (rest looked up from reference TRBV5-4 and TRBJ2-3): ETGVTQSPTHLIKTRGQQVTLRCSSQSGHNTVSWYQQALGQGPQFIFQYYREEENGRGNFPPRFSGLQFPNYSSELNVNALELDDSALYLCASIRERGVTDTQYFGPGTRLTVL.

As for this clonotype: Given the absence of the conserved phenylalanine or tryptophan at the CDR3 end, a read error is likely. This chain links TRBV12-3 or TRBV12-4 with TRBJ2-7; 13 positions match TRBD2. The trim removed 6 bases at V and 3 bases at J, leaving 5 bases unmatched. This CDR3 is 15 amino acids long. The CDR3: CASRGTSGNNYEQYL. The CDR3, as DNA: TGTGCCAGCAGGGGGACTAGCGGGAATAACTACGAGCAGTACCTC.

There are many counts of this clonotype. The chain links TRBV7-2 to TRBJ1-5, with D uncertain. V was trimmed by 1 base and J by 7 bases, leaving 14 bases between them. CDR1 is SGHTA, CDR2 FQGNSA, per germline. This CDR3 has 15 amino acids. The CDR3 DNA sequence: TGTGCCAGCAGCTTAGGACCGGGTAGAAGCCAGCCCCAGCATTTT. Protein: CASSLGPGRSQPQHF.

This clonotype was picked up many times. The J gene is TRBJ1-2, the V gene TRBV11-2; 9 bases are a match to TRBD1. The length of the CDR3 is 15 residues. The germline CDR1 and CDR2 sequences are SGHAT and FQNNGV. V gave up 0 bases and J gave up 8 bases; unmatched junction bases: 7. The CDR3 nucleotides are TGTGCCAGCAGCTTAGAAGTCGGGACAGGGCACGGCTACACCTTC. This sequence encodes CASSLEVGTGHGYTF.

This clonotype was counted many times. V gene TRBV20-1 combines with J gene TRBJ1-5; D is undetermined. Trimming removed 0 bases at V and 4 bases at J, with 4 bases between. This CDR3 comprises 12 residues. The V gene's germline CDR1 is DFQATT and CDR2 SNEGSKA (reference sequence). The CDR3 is CSARDSNQPQHF. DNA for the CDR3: TGCAGTGCTAGAGACAGTAATCAGCCCCAGCATTTT.

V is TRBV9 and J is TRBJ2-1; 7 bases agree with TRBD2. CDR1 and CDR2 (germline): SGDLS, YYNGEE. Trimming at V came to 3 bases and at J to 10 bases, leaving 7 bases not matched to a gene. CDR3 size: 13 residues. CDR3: CASSAGGTKEQFF. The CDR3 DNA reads TGTGCCAGCAGCGCCGGTGGGACTAAAGAGCAGTTCTTC.

CDR3 sequence: CASTPRPTGELFF. CDR3 nucleotide sequence: TGTGCCAGCACCCCGAGGCCCACCGGGGAGCTGTTTTTT. The chain recombines TRBV6-1 with TRBJ2-2, with D hard to call. Per the germline V gene, CDR1 is MNHNS and CDR2 is SASEGT. Trimming cost V 7 bases and J 4 bases, with 10 bases left between them. The CDR3 runs 13 residues.

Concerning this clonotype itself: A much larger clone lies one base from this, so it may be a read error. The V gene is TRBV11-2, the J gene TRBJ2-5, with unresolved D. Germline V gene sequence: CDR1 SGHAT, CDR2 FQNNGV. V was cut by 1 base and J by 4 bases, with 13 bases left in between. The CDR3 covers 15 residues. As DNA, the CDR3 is TGTGCCAGCAGCTTAGCGTCCCGAGGTTTAGAGACCCAGTACTTC. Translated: CASSLASRGLETQYF.

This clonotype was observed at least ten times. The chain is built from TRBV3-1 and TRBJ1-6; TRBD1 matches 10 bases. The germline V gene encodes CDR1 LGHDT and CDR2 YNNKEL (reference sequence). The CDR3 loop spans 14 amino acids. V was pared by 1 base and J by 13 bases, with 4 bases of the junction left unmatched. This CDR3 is CASSQGVGQGPLHF. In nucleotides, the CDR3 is TGTGCCAGCAGCCAAGGGGTGGGACAGGGGCCCCTCCACTTT.

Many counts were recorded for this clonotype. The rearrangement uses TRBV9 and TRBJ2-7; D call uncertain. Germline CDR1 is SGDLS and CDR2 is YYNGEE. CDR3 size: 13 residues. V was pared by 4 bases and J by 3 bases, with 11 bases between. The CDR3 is CASSSGPIYEQYF. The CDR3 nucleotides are TGTGCCAGCAGCTCCGGGCCGATCTACGAGCAGTACTTC.

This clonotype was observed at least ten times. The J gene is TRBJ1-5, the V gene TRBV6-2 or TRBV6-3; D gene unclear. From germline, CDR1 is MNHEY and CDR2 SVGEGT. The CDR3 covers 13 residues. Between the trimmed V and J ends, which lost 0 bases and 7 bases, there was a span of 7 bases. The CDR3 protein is CASSYSAGQPQHF. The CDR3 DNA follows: TGTGCCAGCAGTTACTCGGCGGGGCAGCCCCAGCATTTT.

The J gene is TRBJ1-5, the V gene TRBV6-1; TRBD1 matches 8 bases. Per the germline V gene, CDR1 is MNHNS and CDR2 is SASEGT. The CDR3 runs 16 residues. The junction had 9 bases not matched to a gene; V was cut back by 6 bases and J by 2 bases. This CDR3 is CASRLGTGSGNQPQHF. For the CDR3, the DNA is TGTGCCAGCAGACTAGGGACAGGCAGTGGCAATCAGCCCCAGCATTTT.

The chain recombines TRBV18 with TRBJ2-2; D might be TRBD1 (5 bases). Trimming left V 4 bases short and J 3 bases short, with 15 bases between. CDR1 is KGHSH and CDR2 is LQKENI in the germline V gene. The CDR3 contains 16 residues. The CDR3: CASSRLWGQDTGELFF. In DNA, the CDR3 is TGTGCCAGCTCACGGTTGTGGGGCCAGGACACCGGGGAGCTGTTTTTT. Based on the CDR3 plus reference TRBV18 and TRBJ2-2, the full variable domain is NAGVMQNPRHLVRRRGQEARLRCSPMKGHSHVYWYRQLPEEGLKFMVYLQKENIIDESGMPKERFSAEFPKEGPSILRIQQVVRGDSAAYFCASSRLWGQDTGELFFGEGSRLTVL.